The 5 T cell receptor beta chains given below trace back to one sample, sequenced in a study of T cell repertoires in cytomegalovirus infection. TCRdb used MiXCR to reprocess the reads, holding one entry per CDR3 protein. Among about half a million distinct CDR3 sequences listed, more than 30% were seen once. Their recognized antigens are unknown. The specimen was cultured PBMCs, collected from culture after CMV antigen stimulation. Receptors were obtained from a human donor in good health (CMV status not recorded). Some clones in this sample may be carry-over from other donors' samples.

CDR3 in DNA: TGTGCCAGCAGCCAGTGGACAGGGGATGTGGCCTACGAGCAGTACGTC. Its translation is CASSQWTGDVAYEQYV. The chain joins TRBV5-6 to TRBJ2-7, with 9 positions matching TRBD1. The CDR3 totals 16 residues. After removal of 4 bases from V and 2 bases from J, the junction contained 10 bases not matched to a gene. Germline V gene sequence: CDR1 SGHDT, CDR2 YYEEEE.

This clonotype was picked up many times. J is TRBJ1-4 and V is TRBV24-1, with 7 bases lining up with TRBD1. CDR1 is KGHDR, CDR2 SFDVKD, per germline. V trimming: 0 bases; J trimming: 8 bases; junction bases outside the gene matches: 8. CDR3 length: 16 amino acids. In DNA form, the CDR3 reads TGTGCCACCAGTGATTTGAAGGGGGCGAAATCGGAAAAACTGTTTTTT. Residues: CATSDLKGAKSEKLFF.

The CDR3 is CSASFPGRGDNEQFF. The CDR3 coding sequence is TGCAGTGCTAGTTTCCCGGGCAGGGGGGACAATGAGCAGTTCTTC. J is TRBJ2-1 and V is TRBV20-1; TRBD1 might be the D (7 bases). Trimming stripped 3 bases from V and 5 bases from J, with 17 bases between. The CDR3 is 15 residues long. Germline-derived CDR1 and CDR2 are DFQATT and SNEGSKA (reference sequence).

The table lists this clonotype with a few counts. The chain links TRBV5-1 to TRBJ1-1; D is possibly TRBD1 (6 bases). This CDR3 region has 14 residues. CDR1 and CDR2 (germline): SGHRS, YFSETQ. Between the trimmed V and J ends, which lost 4 bases and 2 bases, there was a span of 12 bases. This CDR3 reads CASSPTGTNTEAFF. For the CDR3, the DNA is TGCGCCAGCAGCCCGACAGGAACAAACACTGAAGCTTTCTTT.

This clonotype was counted between two and nine times. This sequence joins TRBV5-1 and TRBJ1-6; 7 bases fit TRBD1. CDR1 and CDR2 (germline): SGHRS, YFSETQ. Losses at the gene ends were 2 bases for V and 7 bases for J; bases not matched to a gene: 3. The CDR3 consists of 14 residues. DNA of the CDR3: TGCGCCAGCAGCTTCGGACAGGAAAATTCACCCCTCCACTTT. Translated: CASSFGQENSPLHF. The full variable domain, its missing parts supplied by reference TRBV5-1 and TRBJ1-6, is KAGVTQTPRYLIKTRGQQVTLSCSPISGHRSVSWYQQTPGQGLQFLFEYFSETQRNKGNFPGRFSGRQFSNSRSEMNVSTLELGDSALYLCASSFGQENSPLHFGNGTRLTVT.